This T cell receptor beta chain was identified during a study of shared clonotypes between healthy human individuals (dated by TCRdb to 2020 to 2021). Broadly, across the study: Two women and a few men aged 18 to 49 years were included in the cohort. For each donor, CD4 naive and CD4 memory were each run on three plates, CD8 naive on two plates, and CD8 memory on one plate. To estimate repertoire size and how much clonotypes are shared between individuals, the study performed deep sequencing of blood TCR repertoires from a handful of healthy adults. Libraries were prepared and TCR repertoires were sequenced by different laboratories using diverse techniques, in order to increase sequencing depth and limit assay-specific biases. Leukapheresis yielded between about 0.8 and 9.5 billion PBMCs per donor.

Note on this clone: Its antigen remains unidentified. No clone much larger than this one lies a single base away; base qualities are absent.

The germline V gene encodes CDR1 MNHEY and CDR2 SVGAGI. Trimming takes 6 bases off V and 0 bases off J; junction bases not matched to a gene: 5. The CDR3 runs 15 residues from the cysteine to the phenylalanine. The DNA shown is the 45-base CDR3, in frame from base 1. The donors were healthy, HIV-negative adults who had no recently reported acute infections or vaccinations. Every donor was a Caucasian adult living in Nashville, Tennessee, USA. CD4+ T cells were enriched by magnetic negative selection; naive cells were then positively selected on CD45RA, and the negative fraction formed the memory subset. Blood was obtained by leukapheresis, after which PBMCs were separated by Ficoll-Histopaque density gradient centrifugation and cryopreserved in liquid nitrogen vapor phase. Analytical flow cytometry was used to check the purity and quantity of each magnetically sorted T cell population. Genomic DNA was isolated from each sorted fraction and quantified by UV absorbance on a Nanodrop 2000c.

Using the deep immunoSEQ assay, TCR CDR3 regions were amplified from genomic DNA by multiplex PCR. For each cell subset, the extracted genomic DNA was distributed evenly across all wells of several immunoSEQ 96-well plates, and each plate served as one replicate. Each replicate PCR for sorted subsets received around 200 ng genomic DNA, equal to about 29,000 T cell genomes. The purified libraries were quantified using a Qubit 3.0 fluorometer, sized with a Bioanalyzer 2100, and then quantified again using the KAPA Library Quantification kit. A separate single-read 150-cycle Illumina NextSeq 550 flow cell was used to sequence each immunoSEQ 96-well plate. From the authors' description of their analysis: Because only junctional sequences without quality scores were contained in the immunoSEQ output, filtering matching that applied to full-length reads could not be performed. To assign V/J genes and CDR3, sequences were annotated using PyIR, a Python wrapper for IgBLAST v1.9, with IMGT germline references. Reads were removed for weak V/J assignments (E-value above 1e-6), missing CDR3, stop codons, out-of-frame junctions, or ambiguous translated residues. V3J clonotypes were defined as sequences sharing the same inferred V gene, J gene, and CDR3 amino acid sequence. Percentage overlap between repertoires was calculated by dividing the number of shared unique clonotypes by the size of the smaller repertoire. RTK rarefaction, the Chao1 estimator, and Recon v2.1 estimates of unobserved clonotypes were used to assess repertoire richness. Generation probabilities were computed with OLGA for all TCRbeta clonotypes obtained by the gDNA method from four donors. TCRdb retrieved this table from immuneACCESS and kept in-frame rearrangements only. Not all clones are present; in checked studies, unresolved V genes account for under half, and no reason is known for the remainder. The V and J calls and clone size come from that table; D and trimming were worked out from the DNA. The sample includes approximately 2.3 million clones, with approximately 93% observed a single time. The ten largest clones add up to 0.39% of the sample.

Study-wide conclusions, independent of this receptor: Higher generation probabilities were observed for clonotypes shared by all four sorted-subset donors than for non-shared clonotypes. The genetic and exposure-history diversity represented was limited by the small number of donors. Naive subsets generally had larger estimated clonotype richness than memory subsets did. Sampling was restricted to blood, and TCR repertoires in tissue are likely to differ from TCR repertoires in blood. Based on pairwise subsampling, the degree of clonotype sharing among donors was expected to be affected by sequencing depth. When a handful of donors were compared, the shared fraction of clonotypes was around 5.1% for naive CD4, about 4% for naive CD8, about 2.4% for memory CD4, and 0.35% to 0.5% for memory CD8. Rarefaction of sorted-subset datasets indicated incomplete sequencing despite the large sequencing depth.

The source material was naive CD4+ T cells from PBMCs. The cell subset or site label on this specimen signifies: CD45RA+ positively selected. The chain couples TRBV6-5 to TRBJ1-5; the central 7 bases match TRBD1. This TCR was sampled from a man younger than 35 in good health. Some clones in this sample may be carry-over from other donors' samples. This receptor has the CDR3 CASSRQGVSNQPQHF. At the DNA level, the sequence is TGTGCCAGCAGCCGCCAGGGGGTTAGCAATCAGCCCCAGCATTTT.